This TCR beta chain comes out of a study of blood T cells in healthy people across ages. Study results and limitations: Researchers said unsorted PBMCs prevented a conclusive naive versus antigen-experienced comparison. Any changes in expanded clonotypes were possibly confounded, as donor CMV status remained unknown. Compared with aged donors, long-lived donors showed fewer expanded clones, suggesting selection.

V shed 4 bases and J shed 5 bases, with 10 bases lying between them. The CDR3 extends over 12 amino acids. Germline lookup yields CDR1 DFQATT and CDR2 SNEGSKA (reference sequence). To note about this clonotype: The antigen remains undetermined.

Alongside a J-beta primer mix, a sample-barcoded 5' primer served in a second PCR lasting about 7 to 11 cycles. Via MiXCR, TCRdb re-called the 5' RACE reads, giving one row per CDR3 protein. The sample yields some 710,000 distinct CDR3 sequences, roughly 46% seen once. This TCR was sampled from a man aged 80 or over in good health. The source material was blood. The J gene is TRBJ2-3, the V gene TRBV20-1, with D maybe TRBD1 (6 bases). In nucleotides, the CDR3 is TGCAGTGCTACCAGACAGGTAGATACGCAGTATTTT. It encodes CSATRQVDTQYF.